These 21 T cell receptor beta chains originate from one sample sequenced in a study of blood T cell repertoires in COVID-19. Sequenced by immunoSEQ multiplex PCR; TCRdb stores in-frame clones only, minus some. This repertoire shows about 210,000 clones, about 86% found once; its top ten account for roughly 4%. Sequencing was carried out using PBMCs or T cells enriched from blood (not recorded which). These receptors all come from a woman in her thirties who had been exposed to COVID-19.

Ten or more counts support this clone. This rearrangement joins TRBV5-1 to TRBJ1-3; D is undetermined. The germline V gene has CDR1 SGHRS and CDR2 YFSETQ. CDR3 length: 13 residues. The V and J ends lost 4 bases and 3 bases respectively, with 8 bases between them. The CDR3 loop is CASSPKHGNTIYF. In nucleotides, the CDR3 is TGCGCCAGCAGCCCGAAACATGGAAACACCATATATTTT.

This clone has only one observation. The rearrangement uses TRBV5-8 and TRBJ1-2, with 9 bases matching TRBD1. V shed 4 bases and J 7 bases; nucleotides not matched to a gene: 11. CDR1 is SGHTS, CDR2 YDEGEE, per germline. This CDR3 is built from 15 residues. The CDR3: CASSRGQGFSSGYTF. The CDR3, as DNA: TGTGCCAGCAGCCGAGGACAGGGGTTTTCCTCTGGCTACACCTTC. Full variable domain (remainder filled in from reference TRBV5-8 and TRBJ1-2): EAGVTQSPTHLIKTRGQQATLRCSPISGHTSVYWYQQALGLGLQFLLWYDEGEERNRGNFPPRFSGRQFPNYSSELNVNALELEDSALYLCASSRGQGFSSGYTFGSGTRLTVV.

This clone has a single count. The rearrangement uses TRBV7-8 and TRBJ1-4; TRBD1 might be the D (5 bases). CDR3 length: 16 amino acids. V lost 1 base and J lost 0, with 9 bases in between. The germline V gene has CDR1 SGHVS and CDR2 FQNEAQ. The CDR3 loop is CASSLGQGTTNEKLFF. In nucleotides, the CDR3 is TGTGCCAGCAGCTTAGGGCAGGGTACAACTAATGAAAAACTGTTTTTT.

Of note for this clone: An end of the junction does not agree with germline; a read error may underlie this. V and J are TRBV2 and TRBJ2-1; 9 positions agree with TRBD2. The length of the CDR3 is 13 residues. The germline V gene encodes CDR1 SNHLY and CDR2 FYNNEI. The CDR3 here is CASSEALRRGGLF. The CDR3 bases are TGTGCCAGCAGTGAAGCGCTTCGGCGGGGGGGCCTCTTC. The variable domain in full, completed from reference TRBV2 and TRBJ2-1, reads EPEVTQTPSHQVTQMGQEVILRCVPISNHLYFYWYRQILGQKVEFLVSFYNNEISEKSEIFDDQFSVERPDGSNFTLKIRSTKLEDSAMYFCASSEALRRGGLFGPGTRLTVL.

The chain couples TRBV7-9 to TRBJ1-6; 7 bases line up with TRBD1. This CDR3 comprises 17 residues. Germline assignment: CDR1 SEHNR and CDR2 FQNEAQ (reference sequence). Trimming cost V 6 bases and J 8 bases; bases outside gene matches: 16. The DNA for the CDR3 is TGTGCCAGCAGTCCCCCCCTACAAGGGGGCGTTGATTCACCCCTCCACTTT. This translates into CASSPPLQGGVDSPLHF.

The V gene is TRBV18, the J gene TRBJ2-7; D may be TRBD2 (5 bases). Deletions cut 6 bases from V and 3 bases from J, with 12 bases between. The germline V gene has CDR1 KGHSH and CDR2 LQKENI. There are 13 residues in the CDR3. DNA for the CDR3: TGTGCCAGCTCTACGTCGGCGGGCTACGAGCAGTACTTC. Protein sequence: CASSTSAGYEQYF.

The chain combines TRBV18 with TRBJ1-3, with 9 nucleotides matching TRBD1. The CDR3 is made up of 16 amino acids. The junction had 6 bases not matched to a gene; V was cut back by 3 bases and J by 3 bases. Germline V gene lookup returns CDR1 KGHSH and CDR2 LQKENI. The CDR3 sequence: CASSPQDRGGGNTIYF. The CDR3 DNA reads as TGTGCCAGCTCACCCCAGGACAGGGGTGGTGGAAACACCATATATTTT.

The chain joins TRBV11-2 to TRBJ2-2; no reliable D call. V shed 5 bases and J shed 3 bases, with 7 bases lying between them. CDR3 length: 13 amino acids. Germline assignment: CDR1 SGHAT and CDR2 FQNNGV. CDR3 nucleotides: TGTGCCAGCAGCCCCCCGGACACCGGGGAGCTGTTTTTT. Encoded protein: CASSPPDTGELFF.

J is TRBJ2-1 and V is TRBV11-1; no definite D call. In germline, CDR1 is SGHAT, CDR2 FQDESV (reference sequence). This CDR3 region has 14 residues. V lost 0 bases to trimming and J lost 6 bases, with 9 bases between them. DNA of the CDR3: TGTGCCAGCAGCTTAGCTCCAGAACCCAATGAGCAGTTCTTC. Its translation is CASSLAPEPNEQFF.

The gene calls are TRBV2 and TRBJ1-5; 8 bases fit TRBD1. The germline CDR1 and CDR2 sequences are SNHLY and FYNNEI. CDR3 length: 17 amino acids. V lost 6 bases to trimming and J lost 1 base; unmatched junction nucleotides: 11. This chain's CDR3 is CASRAGQGTVSNQPQHF. DNA for the CDR3: TGTGCCAGCAGAGCTGGACAGGGCACCGTCAGCAATCAGCCCCAGCATTTT.

The chain combines TRBV2 with TRBJ1-2, with 8 nucleotides matching TRBD1. Germline V gives CDR1 SNHLY, CDR2 FYNNEI. This CDR3 contains 15 residues. After removal of 3 bases from V and 5 bases from J, the junction contained 8 bases not matched to a gene. The CDR3, as DNA: TGTGCCAGCAGTGAGCGCGGACAGGGCGGGTATGGCTACACCTTC. Translating it yields CASSERGQGGYGYTF.

This clone has a handful of counts. The gene calls are TRBV6-1 and TRBJ1-1; possibly TRBD1 for D (6 bases). V gave up 1 base and J gave up 7 bases, with 16 bases separating them. The CDR3 runs 15 residues. Germline loops: CDR1 MNHNS, CDR2 SASEGT. The DNA of the CDR3 is TGTGCCAGCAGTGAAGACTGGACAGATTACCTTGAAGCTTTCTTT. Amino acid sequence: CASSEDWTDYLEAFF.

The chain couples TRBV9 to TRBJ2-3, with TRBD2 matching over 12 bases. Germline-derived CDR1 and CDR2 are SGDLS and YYNGEE. The length of the CDR3 is 15 residues. J was trimmed by 6 bases and V by 3 bases; bases with no gene match: 5. In DNA, the CDR3 is TGTGCCAGCAGCGCTAGCGGGGGGGCATGGGATACGCAGTATTTT. It encodes CASSASGGAWDTQYF.

The chain links TRBV3-1 (or the pseudogene TRBV3-2) to TRBJ1-6, with 11 bases lining up with TRBD1. V was pared by 3 bases and J by 11 bases, with 6 bases of the junction left unmatched. The germline gives CDR1 LGHDT, CDR2 YNNKEL (reference sequence). The CDR3 has 15 amino acids. The DNA for the CDR3 is TGTGCCAGCAGCCAGATGGACAGGGGGCGGGCACCCCTCCACTTT. It is translated as CASSQMDRGRAPLHF.

The chain links TRBV7-3 to TRBJ2-1; 12 bases agree with TRBD2. Looked up from germline, CDR1 is SGHTA and CDR2 is FQGTGA. CDR3 length equals 15 residues. The junction had 5 bases not matched to a gene; V was cut back by 4 bases and J by 7 bases. Here the CDR3 DNA reads TGTGCCAGCAGCTCCCCTAGCGGGGGGGGGAATGAGCAGTTCTTC. It is translated as CASSSPSGGGNEQFF. The entire variable domain, with the rest obtained from reference TRBV7-3 and TRBJ2-1, is as follows: GAGVSQTPSNKVTEKGKYVELRCDPISGHTALYWYRQSLGQGPEFLIYFQGTGAADDSGLPNDRFFAVRPEGSVSTLKIQRTERGDSAVYLCASSSPSGGGNEQFFGPGTRLTVL.

The chain recombines TRBV5-4 with TRBJ1-4, with 11 bases lining up with TRBD1. This CDR3 has 16 amino acids. V gave up 6 bases and J gave up 6 bases; unmatched junction bases: 10. Germline CDR1 is SGHNT and CDR2 is YYREEE (reference sequence). CDR3 nucleotides: TGTGCCAGCAAGAGGACAGGGGGCGGGGGCGATGAAAAACTGTTTTTT. Translating gives CASKRTGGGGDEKLFF.

This chain joins TRBV5-1 and TRBJ2-7; 9 nucleotides match TRBD1. The CDR3 consists of 15 residues. The trim removed 5 bases at V and 3 bases at J, leaving 9 bases unmatched. CDR1 and CDR2 (germline): SGHRS, YFSETQ. This chain's CDR3 is CASREGTGSIYEQYF. The CDR3 region has the DNA TGCGCCAGCAGGGAGGGGACAGGGAGTATCTACGAGCAGTACTTC.

The chain carries TRBV30 and TRBJ1-1; TRBD1 might be the D (6 bases). The CDR3 is made up of 13 amino acids. Germline assignment: CDR1 GTSNPN and CDR2 SVGIG (reference sequence). V lost 1 base, J lost 1 base, and 7 bases lay in between. The CDR3 DNA sequence: TGTGCCTGGAGTGGACAGGCGAACACTGAAGCTTTCTTT. This translates into CAWSGQANTEAFF.

The V and J genes are TRBV3-1 (or the pseudogene TRBV3-2) and TRBJ2-5, with 12 positions matching TRBD2. Germline CDR1 is LGHDT and CDR2 is YNNKEL (reference sequence). The CDR3 totals 19 residues. V lost 3 bases, J lost 5 bases, and 16 bases stayed unmatched. The CDR3 DNA is TGTGCCAGCAGCCAGTCGGCCTCTAGCGGGGGGGAGGTTGTGGAGACCCAGTACTTC. This sequence encodes CASSQSASSGGEVVETQYF.

This chain connects TRBV7-9 to TRBJ1-1, with 7 bases identical to TRBD1. V shed 1 base, J shed 1 base, and the junction held 3 bases outside the gene matches. This CDR3 is 15 amino acids long. Germline V gene lookup returns CDR1 SEHNR and CDR2 FQNEAQ (reference sequence). CDR3 loop: CASSLGWDRNTEAFF. The CDR3 DNA is TGTGCCAGCAGCTTAGGGTGGGACAGGAACACTGAAGCTTTCTTT.

The CDR3 loop is CASSEDWTPPATF. The CDR3 nucleotides read TGTGCCAGCAGTGAAGATTGGACACCCCCGGCGACCTTC. The rearrangement links TRBV6-1 to TRBJ1-2; a weak D match, TRBD1 (5 bases). Germline-derived CDR1 and CDR2 are MNHNS and SASEGT. The CDR3 contains 13 residues. Deletions cut 1 base from V and 14 bases from J, with 17 bases between.